This T cell receptor beta chain is from a study of OX40 agonist ivuxolimab in advanced cancers. TCRdb keeps only in-frame clones here, not all; method: immunoSEQ multiplex PCR. The data contain 45,000 to 55,000 clones, about 86% of them singletons. Study-wide results and limits: Within 6 weeks, CD4+ and CD8+ blood T cells expanded clonally at 0.1 to 3.0 mg/kg.

As regards this clone: Its specificity is not known.

Blood draws occurred at baseline, cycle 4 day 1, and cycle 7 day 1. Trimming took off 0 bases at V and 5 bases at J, with 4 bases between the two ends. This CDR3 region has 12 residues. Germline CDR1 SGHVS, CDR2 FQNEAQ. This material consisted of CD4+ or CD8+ T cells sorted from blood, taken in a trial of the OX40 agonist ivuxolimab. This rearrangement joins TRBV7-8 to TRBJ2-5; D is ambiguous. This clonotype originated in an adult with an advanced solid tumor such as melanoma, head and neck, liver or kidney cancer. The CDR3 loop reads CASSLAYETQYF. The DNA of the CDR3 is TGTGCCAGCAGCTTAGCGTATGAGACCCAGTACTTC. Filled out from reference TRBV7-8 and TRBJ2-5, the complete variable domain reads GAGVSQSPRYKVAKRGQDVALRCDPISGHVSLFWYQQALGQGPEFLTYFQNEAQLDKSGLPSDRFFAERPEGSVSTLKIQRTQQEDSAVYLCASSLAYETQYFGPGTRLLVL.